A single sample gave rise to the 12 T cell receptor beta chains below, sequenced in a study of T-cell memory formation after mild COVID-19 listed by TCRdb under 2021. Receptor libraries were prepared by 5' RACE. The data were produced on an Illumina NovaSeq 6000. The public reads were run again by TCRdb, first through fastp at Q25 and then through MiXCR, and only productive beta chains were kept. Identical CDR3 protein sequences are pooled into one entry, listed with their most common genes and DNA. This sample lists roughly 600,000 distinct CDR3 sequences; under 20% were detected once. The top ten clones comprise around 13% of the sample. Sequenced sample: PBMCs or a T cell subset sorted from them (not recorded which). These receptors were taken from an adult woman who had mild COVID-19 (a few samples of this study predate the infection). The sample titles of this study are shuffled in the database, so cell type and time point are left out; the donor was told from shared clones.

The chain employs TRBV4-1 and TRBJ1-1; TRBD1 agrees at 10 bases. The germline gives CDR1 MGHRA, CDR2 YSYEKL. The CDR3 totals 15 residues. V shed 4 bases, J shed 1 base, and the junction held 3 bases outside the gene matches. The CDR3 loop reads CASSPRQGANTEAFF. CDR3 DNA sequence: TGCGCCAGCAGCCCGAGACAGGGGGCGAACACTGAAGCTTTCTTT.

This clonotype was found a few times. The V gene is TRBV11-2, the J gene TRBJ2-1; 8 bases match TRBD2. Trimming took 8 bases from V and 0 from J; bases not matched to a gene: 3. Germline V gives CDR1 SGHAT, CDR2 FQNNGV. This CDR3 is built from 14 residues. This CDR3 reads CASRGLASYNEQFF. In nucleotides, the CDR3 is TGTGCCAGCCGAGGACTAGCCTCCTACAATGAGCAGTTCTTC.

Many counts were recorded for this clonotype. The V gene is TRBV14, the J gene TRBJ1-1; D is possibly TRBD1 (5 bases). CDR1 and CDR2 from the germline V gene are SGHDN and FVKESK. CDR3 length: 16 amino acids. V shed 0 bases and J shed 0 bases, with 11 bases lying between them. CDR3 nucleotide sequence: TGTGCCAGCAGCCAAGATTGGGGGAGACTGAACACTGAAGCTTTCTTT. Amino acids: CASSQDWGRLNTEAFF. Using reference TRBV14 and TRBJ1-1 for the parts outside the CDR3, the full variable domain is EAGVTQFPSHSVIEKGQTVTLRCDPISGHDNLYWYRRVMGKEIKFLLHFVKESKQDESGMPNNRFLAERTGGTYSTLKVQPAELEDSGVYFCASSQDWGRLNTEAFFGQGTRLTVV.

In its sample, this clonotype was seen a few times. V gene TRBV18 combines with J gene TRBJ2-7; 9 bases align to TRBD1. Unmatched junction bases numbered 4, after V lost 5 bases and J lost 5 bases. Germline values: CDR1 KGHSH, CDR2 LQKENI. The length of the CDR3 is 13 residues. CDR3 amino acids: CASSARDRDEQYF. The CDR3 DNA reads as TGTGCCAGCTCAGCTCGGGACAGGGACGAGCAGTACTTC.

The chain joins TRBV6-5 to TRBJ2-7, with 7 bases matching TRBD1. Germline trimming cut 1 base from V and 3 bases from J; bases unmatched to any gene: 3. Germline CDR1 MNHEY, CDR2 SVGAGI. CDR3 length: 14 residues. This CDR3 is CASSYYRDSYEQYF. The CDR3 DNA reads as TGTGCCAGCAGTTACTACCGGGACAGCTACGAGCAGTACTTC.

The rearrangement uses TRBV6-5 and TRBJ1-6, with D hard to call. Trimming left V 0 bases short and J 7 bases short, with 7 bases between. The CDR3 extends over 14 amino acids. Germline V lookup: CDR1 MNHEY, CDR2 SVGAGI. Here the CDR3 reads CASSYSGRNSPLHF. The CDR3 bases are TGTGCCAGCAGTTACTCTGGGCGGAATTCACCCCTCCACTTT.

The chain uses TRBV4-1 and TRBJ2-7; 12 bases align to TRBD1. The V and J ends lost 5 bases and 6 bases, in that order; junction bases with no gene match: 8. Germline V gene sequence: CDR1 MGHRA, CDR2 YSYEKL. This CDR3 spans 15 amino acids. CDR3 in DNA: TGCGCCAGCAGCGGCGGGACAGGGGGCGCATCCGAGCAGTACTTC. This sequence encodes CASSGGTGGASEQYF.

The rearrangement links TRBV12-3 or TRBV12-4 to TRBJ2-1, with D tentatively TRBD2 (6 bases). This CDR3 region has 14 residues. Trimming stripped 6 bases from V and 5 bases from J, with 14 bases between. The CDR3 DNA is TGTGCCAGCAGGGCGGTTTGGGGGGACAATGAGCAGTTCTTC. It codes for CASRAVWGDNEQFF.

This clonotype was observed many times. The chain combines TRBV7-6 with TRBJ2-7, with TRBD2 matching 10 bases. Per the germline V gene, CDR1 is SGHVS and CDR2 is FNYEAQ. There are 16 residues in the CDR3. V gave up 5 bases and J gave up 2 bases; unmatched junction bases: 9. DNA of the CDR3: TGTGCCAGCAGCCCTCGGCGAGCGGGAGGGGCCTACGAGCAGTACTTC. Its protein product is CASSPRRAGGAYEQYF. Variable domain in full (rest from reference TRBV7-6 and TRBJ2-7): GAGVSQSPRYKVTKRGQDVALRCDPISGHVSLYWYRQALGQGPEFLTYFNYEAQQDKSGLPNDRFSAERPEGSISTLTIQRTEQRDSAMYRCASSPRRAGGAYEQYFGPGTRLTVT.

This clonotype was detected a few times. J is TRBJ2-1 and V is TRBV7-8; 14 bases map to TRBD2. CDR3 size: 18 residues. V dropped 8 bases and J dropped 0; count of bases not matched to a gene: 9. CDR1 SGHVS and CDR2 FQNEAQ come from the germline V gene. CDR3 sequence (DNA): TGTGCCAGCGCAAGCCGGACTAGCGGGGGGCACTCCTACAATGAGCAGTTCTTC. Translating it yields CASASRTSGGHSYNEQFF.

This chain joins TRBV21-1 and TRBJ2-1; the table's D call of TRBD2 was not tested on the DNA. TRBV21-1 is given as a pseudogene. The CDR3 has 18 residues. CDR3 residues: CASSKGWTSGRAVHEQFF. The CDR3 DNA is TGTGCCAGCAGCAAAGGTTGGACTAGCGGGAGGGCCGTACATGAGCAGTTCTTC.

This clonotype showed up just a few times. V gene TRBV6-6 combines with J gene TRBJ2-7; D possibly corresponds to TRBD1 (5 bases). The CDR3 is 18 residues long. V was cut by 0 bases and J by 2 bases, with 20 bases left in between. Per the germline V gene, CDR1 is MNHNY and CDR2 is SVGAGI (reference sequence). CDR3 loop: CASSYSKSSRDLTYEQYF. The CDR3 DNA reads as TGTGCCAGCAGTTACTCGAAATCCAGCAGGGATCTTACCTACGAGCAGTACTTC.